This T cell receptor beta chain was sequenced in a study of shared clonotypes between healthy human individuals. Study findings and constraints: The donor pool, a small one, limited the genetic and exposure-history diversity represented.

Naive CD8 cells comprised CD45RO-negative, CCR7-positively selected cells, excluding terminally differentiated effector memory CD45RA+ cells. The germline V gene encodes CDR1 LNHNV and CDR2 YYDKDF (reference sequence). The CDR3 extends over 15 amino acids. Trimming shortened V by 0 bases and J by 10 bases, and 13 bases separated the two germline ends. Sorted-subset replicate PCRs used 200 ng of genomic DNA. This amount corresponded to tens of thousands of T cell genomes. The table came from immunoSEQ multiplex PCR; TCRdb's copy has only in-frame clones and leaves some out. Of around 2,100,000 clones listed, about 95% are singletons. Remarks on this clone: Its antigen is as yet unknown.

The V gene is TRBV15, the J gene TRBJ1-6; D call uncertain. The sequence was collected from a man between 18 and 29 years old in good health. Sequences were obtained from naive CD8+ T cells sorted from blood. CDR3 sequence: CATSRDQVADSPLHF. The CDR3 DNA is TGTGCCACCAGCAGAGATCAGGTGGCCGACTCACCCCTCCACTTT.